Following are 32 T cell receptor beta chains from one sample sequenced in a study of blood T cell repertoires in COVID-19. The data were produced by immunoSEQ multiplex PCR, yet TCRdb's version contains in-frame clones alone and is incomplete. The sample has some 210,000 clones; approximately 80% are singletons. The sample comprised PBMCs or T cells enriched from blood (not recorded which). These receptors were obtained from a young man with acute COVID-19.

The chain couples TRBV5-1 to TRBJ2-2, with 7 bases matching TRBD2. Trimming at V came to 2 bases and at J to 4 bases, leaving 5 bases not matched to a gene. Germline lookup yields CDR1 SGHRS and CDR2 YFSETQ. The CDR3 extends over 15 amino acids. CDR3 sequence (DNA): TGCGCCAGCAGCTTCTCAGGGACTATCACCGGGGAGCTGTTTTTT. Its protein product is CASSFSGTITGELFF.

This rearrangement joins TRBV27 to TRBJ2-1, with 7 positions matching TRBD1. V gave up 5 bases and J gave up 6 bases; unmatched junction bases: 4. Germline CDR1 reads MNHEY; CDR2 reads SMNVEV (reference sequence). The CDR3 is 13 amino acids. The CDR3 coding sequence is TGTGCCAGCAGTCCCGGGACAGTCAATGAGCAGTTCTTC. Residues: CASSPGTVNEQFF.

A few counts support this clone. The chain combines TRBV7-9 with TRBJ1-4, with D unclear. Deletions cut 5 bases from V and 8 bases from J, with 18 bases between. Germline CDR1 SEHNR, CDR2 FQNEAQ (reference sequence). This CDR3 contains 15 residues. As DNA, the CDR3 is TGTGCCAGCAGCGGTAGCGGAGGAGAGGGAGAAAAACTGTTTTTT. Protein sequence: CASSGSGGEGEKLFF. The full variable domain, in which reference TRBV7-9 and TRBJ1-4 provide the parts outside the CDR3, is DTGVSQNPRHKITKRGQNVTFRCDPISEHNRLYWYRQTLGQGPEFLTYFQNEAQLEKSRLLSDRFSAERPKGSFSTLEIQRTEQGDSAMYLCASSGSGGEGEKLFFGSGTQLSVL.

The CDR3, as DNA: TGCGCCAGCAGCTTGGAAGGGGGTTCCAATCAGCCCCAGCATTTT. It translates to CASSLEGGSNQPQHF. V and J are TRBV5-1 and TRBJ1-5; D is perhaps TRBD1 (6 bases). Germline CDR1 reads SGHRS; CDR2 reads YFSETQ. V shed 0 bases and J shed 3 bases, with 10 bases lying between them. The CDR3 is made up of 15 amino acids. Filled out from reference TRBV5-1 and TRBJ1-5, the complete variable domain reads KAGVTQTPRYLIKTRGQQVTLSCSPISGHRSVSWYQQTPGQGLQFLFEYFSETQRNKGNFPGRFSGRQFSNSRSEMNVSTLELGDSALYLCASSLEGGSNQPQHFGDGTRLSIL.

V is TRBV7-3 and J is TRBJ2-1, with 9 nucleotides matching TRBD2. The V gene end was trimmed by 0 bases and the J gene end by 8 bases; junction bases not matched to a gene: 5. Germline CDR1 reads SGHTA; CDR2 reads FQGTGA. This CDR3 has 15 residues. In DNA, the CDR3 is TGTGCCAGCAGCTTAACTAGCGGGGGACCACATGAGCAGTTCTTC. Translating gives CASSLTSGGPHEQFF. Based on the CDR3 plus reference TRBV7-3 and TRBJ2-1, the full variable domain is GAGVSQTPSNKVTEKGKYVELRCDPISGHTALYWYRQSLGQGPEFLIYFQGTGAADDSGLPNDRFFAVRPEGSVSTLKIQRTERGDSAVYLCASSLTSGGPHEQFFGPGTRLTVL.

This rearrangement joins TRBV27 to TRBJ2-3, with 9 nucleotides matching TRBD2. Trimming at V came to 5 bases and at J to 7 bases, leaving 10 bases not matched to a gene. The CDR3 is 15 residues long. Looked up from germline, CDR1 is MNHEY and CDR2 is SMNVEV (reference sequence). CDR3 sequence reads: CASSPRETSGYTQYF. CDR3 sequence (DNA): TGTGCCAGCAGTCCAAGGGAGACTAGCGGCTATACGCAGTATTTT.

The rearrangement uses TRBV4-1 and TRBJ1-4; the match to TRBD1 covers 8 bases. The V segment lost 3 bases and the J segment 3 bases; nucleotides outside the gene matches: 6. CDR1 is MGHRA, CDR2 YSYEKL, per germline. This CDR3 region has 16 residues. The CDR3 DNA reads TGCGCCAGCAGCCAGGGGACAGGCTCGGCTAATGAAAAACTGTTTTTT. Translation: CASSQGTGSANEKLFF.

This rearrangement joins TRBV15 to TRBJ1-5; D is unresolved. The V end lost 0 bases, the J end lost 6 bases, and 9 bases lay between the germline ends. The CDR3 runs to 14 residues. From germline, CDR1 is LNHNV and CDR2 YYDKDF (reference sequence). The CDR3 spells CATSRELGSQPQHF. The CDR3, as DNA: TGTGCCACCAGCAGAGAGCTAGGTAGTCAGCCCCAGCATTTT.

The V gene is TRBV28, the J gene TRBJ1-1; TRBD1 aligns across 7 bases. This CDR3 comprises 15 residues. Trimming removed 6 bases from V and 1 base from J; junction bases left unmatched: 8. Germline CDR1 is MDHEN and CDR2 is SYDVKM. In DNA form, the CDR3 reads TGTGCCAGCAGGAGGAAAAGGGGGCGGAACACTGAAGCTTTCTTT. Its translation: CASRRKRGRNTEAFF.

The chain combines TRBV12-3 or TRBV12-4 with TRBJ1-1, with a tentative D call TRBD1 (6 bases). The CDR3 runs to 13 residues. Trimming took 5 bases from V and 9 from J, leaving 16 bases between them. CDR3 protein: CASSMSGQMQAFF. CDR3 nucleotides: TGTGCCAGCAGTATGAGTGGACAGATGCAAGCTTTCTTT.

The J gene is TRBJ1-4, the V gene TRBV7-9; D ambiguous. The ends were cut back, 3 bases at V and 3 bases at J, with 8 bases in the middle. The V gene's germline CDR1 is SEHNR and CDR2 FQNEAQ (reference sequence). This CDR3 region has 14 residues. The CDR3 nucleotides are TGTGCCAGCAGCTTTGGGAGTTCTAATGAAAAACTGTTTTTT. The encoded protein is CASSFGSSNEKLFF.

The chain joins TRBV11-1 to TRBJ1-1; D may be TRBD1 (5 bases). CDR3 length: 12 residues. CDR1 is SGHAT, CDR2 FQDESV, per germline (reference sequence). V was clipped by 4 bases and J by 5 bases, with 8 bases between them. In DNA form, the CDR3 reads TGTGCCAGCAGCTGGGGCGTGACTGAAGCTTTCTTT. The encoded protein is CASSWGVTEAFF.

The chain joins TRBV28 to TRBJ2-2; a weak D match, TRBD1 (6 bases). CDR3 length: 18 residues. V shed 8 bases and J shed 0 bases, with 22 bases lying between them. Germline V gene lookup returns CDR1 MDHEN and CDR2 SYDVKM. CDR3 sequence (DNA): TGTGCCAGCCGGGCCACATACGGTCAGGGGCCGAACACCGGGGAGCTGTTTTTT. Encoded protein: CASRATYGQGPNTGELFF.

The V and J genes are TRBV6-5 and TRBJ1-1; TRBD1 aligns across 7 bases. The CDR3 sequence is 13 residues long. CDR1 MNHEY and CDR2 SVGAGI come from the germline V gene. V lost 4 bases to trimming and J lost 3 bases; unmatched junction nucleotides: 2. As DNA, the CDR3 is TGTGCCAGCAGTTTAACAGGGGACACTGAAGCTTTCTTT. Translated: CASSLTGDTEAFF.

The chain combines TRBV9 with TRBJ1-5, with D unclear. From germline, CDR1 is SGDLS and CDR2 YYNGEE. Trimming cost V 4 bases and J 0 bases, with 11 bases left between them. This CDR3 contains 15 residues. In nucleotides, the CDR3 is TGTGCCAGCAGCCCTAGAGTTGGTAGCAATCAGCCCCAGCATTTT. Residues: CASSPRVGSNQPQHF.

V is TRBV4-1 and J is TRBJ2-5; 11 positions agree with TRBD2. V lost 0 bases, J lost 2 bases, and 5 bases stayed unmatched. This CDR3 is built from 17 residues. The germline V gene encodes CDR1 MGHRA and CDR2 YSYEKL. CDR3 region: CASSQESSGGPQETQYF. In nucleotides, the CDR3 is TGCGCCAGCAGCCAAGAGTCTAGCGGGGGGCCACAAGAGACCCAGTACTTC.

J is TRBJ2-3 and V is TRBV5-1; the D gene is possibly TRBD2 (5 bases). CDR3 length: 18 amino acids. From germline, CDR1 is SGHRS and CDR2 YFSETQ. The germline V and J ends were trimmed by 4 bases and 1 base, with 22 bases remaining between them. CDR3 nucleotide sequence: TGCGCCAGCAGCCCACAAGCGGCAGGCGATCGGGGCACAGATACGCAGTATTTT. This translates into CASSPQAAGDRGTDTQYF.

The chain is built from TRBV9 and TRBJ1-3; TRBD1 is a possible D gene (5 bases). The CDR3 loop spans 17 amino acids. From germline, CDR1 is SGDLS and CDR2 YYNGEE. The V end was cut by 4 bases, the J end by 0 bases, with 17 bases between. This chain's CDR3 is CASSPPDRVFSGNTIYF. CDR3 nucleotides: TGTGCCAGCAGCCCTCCTGACAGAGTCTTCTCTGGAAACACCATATATTTT.

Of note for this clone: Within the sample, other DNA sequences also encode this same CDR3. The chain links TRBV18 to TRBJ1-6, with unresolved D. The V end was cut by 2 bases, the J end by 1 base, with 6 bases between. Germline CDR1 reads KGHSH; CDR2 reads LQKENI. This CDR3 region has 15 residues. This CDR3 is CASSPAGSYNSPLHF. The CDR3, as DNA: TGTGCCAGCTCACCAGCGGGGTCCTATAATTCACCCCTCCACTTT.

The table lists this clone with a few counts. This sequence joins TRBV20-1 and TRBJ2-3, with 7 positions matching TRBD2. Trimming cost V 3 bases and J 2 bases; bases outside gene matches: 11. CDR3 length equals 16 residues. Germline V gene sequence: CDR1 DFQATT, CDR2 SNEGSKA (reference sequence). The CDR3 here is CSASSHASGTTDTQYF. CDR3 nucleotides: TGCAGTGCTAGTTCCCACGCTAGCGGAACCACAGATACGCAGTATTTT.

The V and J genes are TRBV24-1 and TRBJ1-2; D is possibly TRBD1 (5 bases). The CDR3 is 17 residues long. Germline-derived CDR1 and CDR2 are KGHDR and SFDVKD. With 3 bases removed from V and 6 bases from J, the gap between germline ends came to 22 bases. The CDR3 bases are TGTGCCACCAGTGATGAAGGGGAGGGCGCCGGATTTAATGGCTACACCTTC. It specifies CATSDEGEGAGFNGYTF.

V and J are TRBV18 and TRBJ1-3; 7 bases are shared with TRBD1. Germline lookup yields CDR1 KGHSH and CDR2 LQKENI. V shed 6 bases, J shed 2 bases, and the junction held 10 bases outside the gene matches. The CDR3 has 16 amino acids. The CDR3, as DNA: TGTGCCAGCTCCCTCGACAGGGTCGGGGCTGGAAACACCATATATTTT. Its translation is CASSLDRVGAGNTIYF.

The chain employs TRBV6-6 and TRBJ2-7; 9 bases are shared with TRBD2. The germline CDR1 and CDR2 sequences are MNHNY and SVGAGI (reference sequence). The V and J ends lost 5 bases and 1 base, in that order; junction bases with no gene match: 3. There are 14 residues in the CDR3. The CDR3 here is CASSLAGQSYEQYF. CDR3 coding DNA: TGTGCCAGCAGTCTAGCGGGGCAATCCTACGAGCAGTACTTC.

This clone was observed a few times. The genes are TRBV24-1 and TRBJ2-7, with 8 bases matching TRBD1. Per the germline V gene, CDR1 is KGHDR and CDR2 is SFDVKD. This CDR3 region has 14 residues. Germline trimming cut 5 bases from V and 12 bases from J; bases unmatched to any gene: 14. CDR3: CATSGPGQGAQWYF. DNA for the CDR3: TGTGCCACCAGTGGGCCTGGACAGGGAGCTCAGTGGTACTTC.

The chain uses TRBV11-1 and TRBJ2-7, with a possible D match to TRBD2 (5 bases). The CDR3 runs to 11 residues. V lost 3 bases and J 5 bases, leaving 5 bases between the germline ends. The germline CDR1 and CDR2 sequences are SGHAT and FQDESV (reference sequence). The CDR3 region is CASSLRDEQYF. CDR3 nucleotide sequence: TGTGCCAGCAGCTTGAGGGACGAGCAGTACTTC.

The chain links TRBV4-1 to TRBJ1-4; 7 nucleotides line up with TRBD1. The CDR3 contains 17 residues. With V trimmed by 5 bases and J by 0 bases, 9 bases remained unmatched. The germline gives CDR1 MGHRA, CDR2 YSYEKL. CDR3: CASSDRDSQSTNEKLFF. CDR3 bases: TGCGCCAGCAGCGACCGGGACAGTCAGTCAACTAATGAAAAACTGTTTTTT.

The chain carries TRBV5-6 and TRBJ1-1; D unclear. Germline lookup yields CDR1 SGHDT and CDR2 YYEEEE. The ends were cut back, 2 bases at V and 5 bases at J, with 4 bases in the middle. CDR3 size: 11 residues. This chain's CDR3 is CASSFQTEAFF. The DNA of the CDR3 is TGTGCCAGCAGCTTTCAAACTGAAGCTTTCTTT.

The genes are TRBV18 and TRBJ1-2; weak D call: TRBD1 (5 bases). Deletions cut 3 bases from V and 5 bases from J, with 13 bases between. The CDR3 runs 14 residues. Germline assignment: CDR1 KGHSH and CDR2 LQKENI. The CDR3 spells CASSPGGGAYGYTF. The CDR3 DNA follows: TGTGCCAGCTCACCCGGCGGCGGGGCGTATGGCTACACCTTC.

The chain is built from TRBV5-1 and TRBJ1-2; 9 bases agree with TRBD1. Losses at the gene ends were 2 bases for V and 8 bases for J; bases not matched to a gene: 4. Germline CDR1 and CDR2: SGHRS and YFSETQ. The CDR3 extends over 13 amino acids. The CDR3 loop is CASSLRQGEGYTF. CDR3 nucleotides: TGCGCCAGCAGCTTACGACAGGGGGAAGGCTACACCTTC. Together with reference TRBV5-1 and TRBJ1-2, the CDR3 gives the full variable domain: KAGVTQTPRYLIKTRGQQVTLSCSPISGHRSVSWYQQTPGQGLQFLFEYFSETQRNKGNFPGRFSGRQFSNSRSEMNVSTLELGDSALYLCASSLRQGEGYTFGSGTRLTVV.

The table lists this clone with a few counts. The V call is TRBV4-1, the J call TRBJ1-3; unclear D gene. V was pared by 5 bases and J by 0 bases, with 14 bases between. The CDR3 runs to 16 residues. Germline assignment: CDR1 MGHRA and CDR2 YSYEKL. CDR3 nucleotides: TGCGCCAGCAGCGTGACGCCAGGAAACTCTGGAAACACCATATATTTT. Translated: CASSVTPGNSGNTIYF.

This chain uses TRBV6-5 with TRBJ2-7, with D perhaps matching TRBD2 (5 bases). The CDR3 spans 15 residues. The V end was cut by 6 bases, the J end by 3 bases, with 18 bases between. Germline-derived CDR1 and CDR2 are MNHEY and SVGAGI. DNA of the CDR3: TGTGCCAGCAGACGGGATGAGCAGACATACTACGAGCAGTACTTC. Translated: CASRRDEQTYYEQYF.

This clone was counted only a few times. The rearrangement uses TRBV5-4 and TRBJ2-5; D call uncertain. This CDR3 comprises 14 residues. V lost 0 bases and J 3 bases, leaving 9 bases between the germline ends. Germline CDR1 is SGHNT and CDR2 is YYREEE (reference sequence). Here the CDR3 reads CASSLAVIEETQYF. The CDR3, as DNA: TGTGCCAGCAGCTTGGCCGTTATCGAAGAGACCCAGTACTTC.